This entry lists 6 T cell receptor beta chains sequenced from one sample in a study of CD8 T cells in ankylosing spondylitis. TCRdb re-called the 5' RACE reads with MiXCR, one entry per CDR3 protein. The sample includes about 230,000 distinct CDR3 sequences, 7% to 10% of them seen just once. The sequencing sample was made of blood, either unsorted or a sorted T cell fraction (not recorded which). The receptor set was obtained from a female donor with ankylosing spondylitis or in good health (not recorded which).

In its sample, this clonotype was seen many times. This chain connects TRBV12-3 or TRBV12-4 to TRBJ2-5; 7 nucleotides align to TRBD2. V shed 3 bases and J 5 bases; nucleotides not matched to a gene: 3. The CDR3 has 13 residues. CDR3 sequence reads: CASSFGGLETQYF. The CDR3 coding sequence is TGTGCCAGCAGTTTCGGGGGGTTGGAGACCCAGTACTTC.

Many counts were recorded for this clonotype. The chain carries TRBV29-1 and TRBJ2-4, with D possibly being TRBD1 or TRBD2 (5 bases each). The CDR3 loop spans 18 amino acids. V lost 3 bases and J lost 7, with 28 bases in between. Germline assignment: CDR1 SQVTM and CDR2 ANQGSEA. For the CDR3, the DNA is TGCAGCGTTGAGGACTCCGGTAAAGGGACCGACCCTGGGAACATTCAGTACTTC. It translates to CSVEDSGKGTDPGNIQYF.

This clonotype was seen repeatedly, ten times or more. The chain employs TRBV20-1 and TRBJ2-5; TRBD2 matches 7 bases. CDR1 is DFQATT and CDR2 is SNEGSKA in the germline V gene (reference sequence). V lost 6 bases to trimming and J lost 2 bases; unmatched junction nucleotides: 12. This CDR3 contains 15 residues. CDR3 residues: CSAPKRGGRQETQYF. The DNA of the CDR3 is TGCAGTGCCCCCAAGCGGGGTGGGAGACAAGAGACCCAGTACTTC.

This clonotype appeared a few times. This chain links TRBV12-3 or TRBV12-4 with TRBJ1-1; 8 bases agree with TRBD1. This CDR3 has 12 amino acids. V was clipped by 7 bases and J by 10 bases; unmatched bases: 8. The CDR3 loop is CASTPTGDGAFF. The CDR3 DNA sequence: TGTGCCAGCACTCCGACAGGGGACGGAGCTTTCTTT.

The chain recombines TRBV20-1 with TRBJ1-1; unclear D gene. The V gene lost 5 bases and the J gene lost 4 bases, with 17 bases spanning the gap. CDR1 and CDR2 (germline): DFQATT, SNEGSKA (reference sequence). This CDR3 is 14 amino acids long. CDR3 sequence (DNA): TGCAGTGCTGCCAACTGGCCCGTGGGCACTGAAGCTTTCTTT. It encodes CSAANWPVGTEAFF.

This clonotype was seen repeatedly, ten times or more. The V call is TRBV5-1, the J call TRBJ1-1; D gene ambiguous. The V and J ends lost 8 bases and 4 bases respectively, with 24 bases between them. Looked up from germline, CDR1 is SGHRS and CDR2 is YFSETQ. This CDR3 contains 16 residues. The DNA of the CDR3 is TGCGCCAGTCGTAAGGAGGGCCTCCTTTTGGCCACTGAAGCTTTCTTT. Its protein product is CASRKEGLLLATEAFF.